Below, 25 T cell receptor beta chains from the same sample are listed, as sequenced in a study of glioma-infiltrating T cells after dendritic cell vaccination. The table came from immunoSEQ multiplex PCR; TCRdb's copy has only in-frame clones and leaves some out. The sample gives 98,000 or so clones, around 80% of which show up once; 5.4% is in the top ten. As for time point: after dendritic cell vaccination, including at tumor progression/relapse. Source: blood, taken after dendritic cell vaccination. These receptors all stem from a human donor with glioblastoma.

This chain links TRBV6-6 with TRBJ2-1; 9 nucleotides match TRBD2. V trimming: 2 bases; J trimming: 8 bases; junction bases outside the gene matches: 7. This CDR3 spans 15 amino acids. Germline CDR1 is MNHNY and CDR2 is SVGAGI (reference sequence). Here the CDR3 DNA reads TGTGCCAGCAGTTACAGATCACTAGCGGGCGATGAGCAGTTCTTC. Residues: CASSYRSLAGDEQFF.

This chain links TRBV6-5 with TRBJ1-1; D ambiguous. Deletions cut 7 bases from V and 2 bases from J, with 17 bases between. This CDR3 has 15 amino acids. Germline V CDR1 and CDR2: MNHEY, SVGAGI. This CDR3 reads CASNHRGRINTEAFF. For the CDR3, the DNA is TGTGCCAGCAACCACAGAGGGCGGATCAACACTGAAGCTTTCTTT.

This clone was seen once. The V gene is TRBV7-2, the J gene TRBJ2-1; tentative D call: TRBD2 (5 bases). The CDR3 is made up of 15 amino acids. Germline V CDR1 and CDR2: SGHTA, FQGNSA. V lost 2 bases, J lost 5 bases, and 13 bases lay in between. The CDR3 bases are TGTGCCAGCAGCTTATGGGGAGCCGAGAACAATGAGCAGTTCTTC. Translating gives CASSLWGAENNEQFF. The complete variable domain, with remaining parts taken from reference TRBV7-2 and TRBJ2-1, reads GAGVSQSPSNKVTEKGKDVELRCDPISGHTALYWYRQSLGQGLEFLIYFQGNSAPDKSGLPSDRFSAERTGGSVSTLTIQRTQQEDSAVYLCASSLWGAENNEQFFGPGTRLTVL.

This sequence joins TRBV5-1 and TRBJ2-3; 10 bases are shared with TRBD2. V lost 1 base and J lost 3; bases outside the gene matches: 11. The CDR3 totals 18 residues. Germline assignment: CDR1 SGHRS and CDR2 YFSETQ. The CDR3 sequence is CASSLLPRTSGETDTQYF. The CDR3 nucleotides read TGCGCCAGCAGCTTGTTGCCACGGACTAGCGGAGAGACAGATACGCAGTATTTT.

This rearrangement joins TRBV9 to TRBJ2-6; weak D call: TRBD1 (6 bases). The V end lost 2 bases, the J end lost 2 bases, and 8 bases lay between the germline ends. This CDR3 is 15 amino acids long. CDR1 and CDR2 (germline): SGDLS, YYNGEE. This CDR3 is CASSVRTAGANVLTF. CDR3 in DNA: TGTGCCAGCAGCGTCAGGACAGCTGGGGCCAACGTCCTGACTTTC.

The chain recombines TRBV5-8 with TRBJ1-2, with TRBD1 identical over 7 bases. CDR1 and CDR2 from the germline V gene are SGHTS and YDEGEE. The V and J ends lost 1 base and 8 bases, in that order; junction bases with no gene match: 11. This CDR3 is built from 15 residues. CDR3 DNA: TGTGCCAGCAGCTTGCGCGGACAGGAATATGTGGGCTACACCTTC. It yields the protein CASSLRGQEYVGYTF.

The V call is TRBV6-4, the J call TRBJ1-1; possibly TRBD1 for D (5 bases). V lost 6 bases and J 4 bases, leaving 12 bases between the germline ends. CDR1 and CDR2 from the germline V gene are MRHNA and SNTAGT. The CDR3 totals 13 residues. Here the CDR3 DNA reads TGTGCCAGCAGAGGTCCGGGGGGCACTGAAGCTTTCTTT. It yields the protein CASRGPGGTEAFF.

The rearrangement links TRBV23-1 to TRBJ1-1; D gene uncertain. TRBV23-1 is known as an ORF, though its function is uncertain. The CDR3 loop spans 15 amino acids. V lost 4 bases and J 6 bases, leaving 18 bases between the germline ends. CDR3 in DNA: TGCGCCAGCAGTCTTAGTGAGCGAGGGAGACCTGAAGCTTTCTTT. Protein sequence: CASSLSERGRPEAFF.

The chain employs TRBV2 and TRBJ2-7, with 10 bases matching TRBD1. The CDR3 totals 16 residues. Germline assignment: CDR1 SNHLY and CDR2 FYNNEI. V was pared by 10 bases and J by 7 bases, with 19 bases of the junction left unmatched. The CDR3 DNA reads TGTGCCACCAAAGGCCTGACAGGGGGCGGGACAGGAGAGCAGTACTTC. It codes for CATKGLTGGGTGEQYF.

This chain joins TRBV19 and TRBJ1-2; 9 nucleotides line up with TRBD1. Germline V CDR1 and CDR2: LNHDA, SQIVND (reference sequence). V gave up 4 bases and J gave up 2 bases; unmatched junction bases: 5. The CDR3 runs 15 residues. In DNA form, the CDR3 reads TGTGCCAGTAGTAAGAGGGACAGGGCCAACTATGGCTACACCTTC. Translating it yields CASSKRDRANYGYTF.

With respect to this clone: The germline gene is not matched at one end of the junction; a read error may be the cause. V usage is TRBV6-5 and J usage is TRBJ2-7; 7 nucleotides match TRBD2. This CDR3 has 11 amino acids. The germline V gene has CDR1 MNHEY and CDR2 SVGAGI. The DNA for the CDR3 is TGTGCCAGCAGCCAAGGGAGGGAAGAAACCTTC. The encoded protein is CASSQGREETF.

V gene TRBV30 combines with J gene TRBJ2-3; 9 bases agree with TRBD1. CDR3 size: 14 residues. Germline trimming cut 3 bases from V and 5 bases from J; bases unmatched to any gene: 6. Germline V gene lookup returns CDR1 GTSNPN and CDR2 SVGIG (reference sequence). Written as DNA, the CDR3 is TGTGCCTGGAGGGGACAGGGTACGAGAGATACGCAGTATTTT. Its protein is CAWRGQGTRDTQYF.

In nucleotides, the CDR3 is TGTGCCTGGAACCCCTTCGGAGGGTTTGGTGGCTACACCTTC. This translates into CAWNPFGGFGGYTF. V gene TRBV30 combines with J gene TRBJ1-2; D remains unclear. The CDR3 contains 14 residues. Per germline, CDR1 GTSNPN and CDR2 SVGIG (reference sequence). The V and J ends lost 4 bases and 7 bases respectively, with 19 bases between them.

As concerns this clone: Other DNA sequences in the same sample also yield this CDR3. The chain has TRBV5-1 and TRBJ1-5; D is unresolved. The germline V and J ends were trimmed by 0 bases and 0 bases, with 7 bases remaining between them. The germline CDR1 and CDR2 sequences are SGHRS and YFSETQ. This CDR3 is 15 amino acids long. CDR3: CASSLGGNSNQPQHF. As DNA, the CDR3 is TGCGCCAGCAGCTTGGGAGGGAATAGCAATCAGCCCCAGCATTTT. Combining the CDR3 with reference TRBV5-1 and TRBJ1-5 gives the whole variable domain KAGVTQTPRYLIKTRGQQVTLSCSPISGHRSVSWYQQTPGQGLQFLFEYFSETQRNKGNFPGRFSGRQFSNSRSEMNVSTLELGDSALYLCASSLGGNSNQPQHFGDGTRLSIL.

J is TRBJ1-3 and V is TRBV4-1; D is perhaps TRBD1 (6 bases). The V gene lost 4 bases and the J gene lost 2 bases, with 15 bases spanning the gap. Looked up from germline, CDR1 is MGHRA and CDR2 is YSYEKL. The length of the CDR3 is 16 residues. The CDR3 coding sequence is TGCGCCAGCAGCCGAGGGGGAGCCAAGACTGGAAACACCATATATTTT. It yields the protein CASSRGGAKTGNTIYF.

The chain couples TRBV10-2 to TRBJ2-1; 15 bases match TRBD2. This CDR3 is built from 24 residues. The germline gives CDR1 WSHSY, CDR2 SAAADI. Trimming cost V 4 bases and J 0 bases; bases outside gene matches: 22. CDR3 loop: CASSGIPGLAGGPGFSSSYNEQFF. CDR3 sequence (DNA): TGCGCCAGCAGTGGGATCCCGGGACTAGCGGGAGGTCCGGGTTTCTCAAGCTCCTACAATGAGCAGTTCTTC.

The chain links TRBV4-1 to TRBJ1-5, with D hard to call. The germline V gene encodes CDR1 MGHRA and CDR2 YSYEKL. The CDR3 extends over 15 amino acids. V was cut by 4 bases and J by 5 bases, with 15 bases left in between. This CDR3 reads CASSRQEAADQPQHF. CDR3 bases: TGCGCCAGCAGCCGGCAGGAAGCGGCGGATCAGCCCCAGCATTTT.

The chain combines TRBV7-9 with TRBJ2-3; 7 bases match TRBD2. The CDR3 loop spans 14 amino acids. Unmatched junction bases numbered 4, after V lost 5 bases and J lost 2 bases. Germline V gene sequence: CDR1 SEHNR, CDR2 FQNEAQ (reference sequence). The CDR3 region is CASSLRDYTDTQYF. The CDR3 DNA reads as TGTGCCAGCAGCCTACGGGACTACACAGATACGCAGTATTTT. Variable domain in full (rest from reference TRBV7-9 and TRBJ2-3): DTGVSQNPRHKITKRGQNVTFRCDPISEHNRLYWYRQTLGQGPEFLTYFQNEAQLEKSRLLSDRFSAERPKGSFSTLEIQRTEQGDSAMYLCASSLRDYTDTQYFGPGTRLTVL.

This chain connects TRBV9 to TRBJ1-1, with TRBD1 matching over 9 bases. The CDR3 contains 15 residues. Germline V gene lookup returns CDR1 SGDLS and CDR2 YYNGEE. J lost 4 bases, V lost 0 bases, and 4 bases had no gene match. As DNA, the CDR3 is TGTGCCAGCAGCGTAGTCGGACAGGGGAGCACTGAAGCTTTCTTT. Its protein product is CASSVVGQGSTEAFF.

J is TRBJ1-6 and V is TRBV7-6; 9 bases are a match to TRBD1. The V segment lost 5 bases and the J segment 10 bases; nucleotides outside the gene matches: 6. Germline V lookup: CDR1 SGHVS, CDR2 FNYEAQ. This CDR3 has 14 residues. The CDR3 DNA is TGTGCCAGCAGCCAGGGACAGGGCGGCTCACCCCTCCACTTT. Translating it yields CASSQGQGGSPLHF.

This chain connects TRBV5-1 to TRBJ1-5; a possible D gene is TRBD1 (5 bases). Trimming removed 0 bases from V and 4 bases from J, with 11 bases in between. Per the germline V gene, CDR1 is SGHRS and CDR2 is YFSETQ. There are 15 residues in the CDR3. CDR3 nucleotides: TGCGCCAGCAGCTTGGTCCCAGGGCTGAATCAGCCCCAGCATTTT. It codes for CASSLVPGLNQPQHF.

The chain employs TRBV7-8 and TRBJ2-7; 10 bases fit TRBD2. The CDR3 consists of 14 residues. V was pared by 3 bases and J by 6 bases, with 5 bases of the junction left unmatched. Germline CDR1 is SGHVS and CDR2 is FQNEAQ. CDR3 protein: CASSLEAGGLEQYF. DNA for the CDR3: TGTGCCAGCAGCTTGGAAGCGGGAGGGCTCGAGCAGTACTTC.

This chain uses TRBV6-5 with TRBJ1-3; a weak D match, TRBD1 (5 bases). Trimming pared 0 bases from V and 7 bases from J, leaving 10 bases between. CDR1 and CDR2 from the germline V gene are MNHEY and SVGAGI. The CDR3 is 14 amino acids. This CDR3 reads CASSYSDGGNTIYF. The CDR3 region has the DNA TGTGCCAGCAGTTACTCGGACGGGGGGAACACCATATATTTT.

The chain recombines TRBV7-8 with TRBJ1-1; 9 nucleotides agree with TRBD1. With V trimmed by 4 bases and J by 1 base, 4 bases remained unmatched. The germline gives CDR1 SGHVS, CDR2 FQNEAQ. CDR3 length: 15 residues. CDR3 sequence: CASSSTTGGNTEAFF. CDR3 sequence (DNA): TGTGCCAGCAGCTCAACGACAGGGGGGAACACTGAAGCTTTCTTT.

The J gene is TRBJ1-2, the V gene TRBV30; no reliable D call. Germline V lookup: CDR1 GTSNPN, CDR2 SVGIG (reference sequence). Trimming removed 0 bases at V and 0 bases at J, with 8 bases between. There are 14 residues in the CDR3. CDR3 loop: CAWSVSGANYGYTF. CDR3 in DNA: TGTGCCTGGAGTGTATCGGGAGCTAACTATGGCTACACCTTC. Supplemented by reference TRBV30 and TRBJ1-2, the full variable domain reads SQTIHQWPATLVQPVGSPLSLECTVEGTSNPNLYWYRQAAGRGLQLLFYSVGIGQISSEVPQNLSASRPQDRQFILSSKKLLLSDSGFYLCAWSVSGANYGYTFGSGTRLTVV.